A selection of T cell receptor beta chains follows, all from one sample in a study of shared clonotypes between healthy human individuals. TCRdb keeps only in-frame clones here, not all; method: immunoSEQ multiplex PCR. The table includes 650,000 to 700,000 clones, about 92% detected once. The specimen was memory CD8+ T cells from PBMCs. The receptors were gathered from a man younger than 30 in good health. Some clones in this sample may be carry-over from other donors' samples. Each CDR3 is given with its conserved first and last residue. Fields, in order: D gene, J gene, V gene, clone size, CDR3 DNA, CDR3 protein. The D gene is left open where the match is weak. Only part of the rows carry a size: once, few, many, or a class if the clone is expanded.

NA TRBJ1-1 TRBV7-9 NA TGTGCCAGCAGCTTCCATATGCGATGGGTTGAGAACACTGAAGCTTTCTTT CASSFHMRWVENTEAFF
TRBD1 TRBJ1-1 TRBV6-5 NA TGTGCCAGCAGAGAGACAGGGATGAACACTGAAGCTTTCTTT CASRETGMNTEAFF
NA TRBJ1-1 TRBV2 NA TGTGCCAGCAAAGATACAGGCTCTGGCACTGAAGCTTTCTTT CASKDTGSGTEAFF
TRBD1 TRBJ1-2 TRBV2 NA TGTGCCAGCAGACTCAGGGGGTCCCTCTATGGCTACACCTTC CASRLRGSLYGYTF
TRBD1 TRBJ2-7 TRBV28 NA TGTGCCAGCAGGGACAGGGGGGACTACGAGCAGTACTTC CASRDRGDYEQYF
NA TRBJ1-5 TRBV6-5 NA TGTGCCAGCAGTTACTCTACAGAAAATCAGCCCCAGCATTTT CASSYSTENQPQHF
NA TRBJ2-5 TRBV7-3 NA TGTGCCAGCAGCTTAGTCCTCAAGGAGACCCAGTACTTC CASSLVLKETQYF
NA TRBJ1-2 TRBV29-1 NA TGCAGCGTCCGGGCGTTTGGCTCGCCCGCCATCAGGGGCTACACCTTC CSVRAFGSPAIRGYTF
NA TRBJ2-4 TRBV7-9 NA TGTGCCAGCAGCCTCGGGCTAAACATTCAGTACTTC CASSLGLNIQYF
NA TRBJ1-5 TRBV7-8 NA TGTGCCAGCAGCTTAGCTGCCAGGACGTACAATCAGCCCCAGCATTTT CASSLAARTYNQPQHF
NA TRBJ2-7 TRBV29-1 NA TGCAGCGTTGAAGGTGGAATTCGCGGGCAACCATACGAGCAGTACTTC CSVEGGIRGQPYEQYF
NA TRBJ2-3 TRBV15 NA TGTGCCACCACCCCGACACTTAGCACAGATACGCAGTATTTT CATTPTLSTDTQYF
TRBD1 TRBJ2-7 TRBV6-5 NA TGTGCCAGCAGTTACTCGCCGGGACAGCCCTACGAGCAGTACTTC CASSYSPGQPYEQYF
TRBD2 TRBJ2-1 TRBV27 NA TGTGCCAGCAGTTCGACTAGCGGACCTTTTCAGTTCTTC CASSSTSGPFQFF
NA TRBJ1-1 TRBV6-9 few TGTGCCAGCCGAGCGGGGATGAGGACTGAAGCTTTCTTT CASRAGMRTEAFF
NA TRBJ2-7 TRBV10-1 NA TGCGCCAGCAGTGAGTCTCCCTACGAGCAGTACTTC CASSESPYEQYF
NA TRBJ2-7 TRBV11-3 NA TGTGCCAGCAGTTATGACCCCTACGAGCAGTACTTC CASSYDPYEQYF
TRBD1 TRBJ2-5 TRBV11-2 NA TGTGCCAGCAGCCCCAGGGGGAACGGCCTACAAGAGACCCAGTACTTC CASSPRGNGLQETQYF
NA TRBJ2-5 TRBV9 NA TGTGCCAGCAGCGTGTCAGGGGCACCTCAAGAGACCCAGTACTTC CASSVSGAPQETQYF
TRBD2 TRBJ2-3 TRBV15 NA TGTGCCACCAGCAGAGATGTATCTAGCGGGAGCGATACGCAGTATTTT CATSRDVSSGSDTQYF